The 26 T cell receptor beta chains listed next were all sequenced from one sample in a study of response to subunit inactivated influenza vaccine. TCRdb analysed the RT-PCR reads with MiXCR anew, one entry per CDR3 protein. Among 650,000 to 800,000 distinct CDR3 sequences, approximately 17% were seen once, and the ten largest hold roughly 10%. Material: PBMCs from blood, obtained 5 days after vaccination. These receptors were taken from a man between 45 and 60 years old who received an inactivated influenza vaccine.

The V call is TRBV3-1, the J call TRBJ2-5; D is unresolved. The CDR3 is 11 residues long. Trimming took 6 bases from V and 7 from J, leaving 9 bases between them. Germline V gene lookup returns CDR1 LGHDT and CDR2 YNNKEL (reference sequence). CDR3 bases: TGTGCCAGCAGTCGCGACTTGACCCAGTACTTC. It is translated as CASSRDLTQYF.

There are a few counts of this clonotype. The gene calls are TRBV10-3 and TRBJ2-7; possibly TRBD1 for D (5 bases). This CDR3 has 13 amino acids. Trimming took 4 bases from V and 1 from J, leaving 8 bases between them. The germline CDR1 and CDR2 sequences are ENHRY and SYGVKD. The CDR3 nucleotides are TGTGCCATCAGTGTTTACAGGTCCTACGAGCAGTACTTC. Protein: CAISVYRSYEQYF.

The chain employs TRBV5-1 and TRBJ1-4; 10 bases are shared with TRBD1. The V segment lost 4 bases and the J segment 7 bases; nucleotides outside the gene matches: 10. Germline CDR1 reads SGHRS; CDR2 reads YFSETQ. This CDR3 region has 16 residues. In DNA form, the CDR3 reads TGCGCCAGCAGCCCCGACAGGGGGCGCATGAGTGAAAAACTGTTTTTT. This gives the protein CASSPDRGRMSEKLFF.

This clonotype has only a few counts. The chain employs TRBV24-1 and TRBJ2-6; D gene ambiguous. This CDR3 spans 15 amino acids. Germline values: CDR1 KGHDR, CDR2 SFDVKD. Between the trimmed V and J ends, which lost 2 bases and 1 base, there was a span of 5 bases. The CDR3 reads CATSDSRSGANVLTF. CDR3 sequence (DNA): TGTGCCACCAGTGATTCCCGGTCTGGGGCCAACGTCCTGACTTTC.

The table lists this clonotype with a few counts. The rearrangement uses TRBV11-2 and TRBJ2-5, with 12 nucleotides matching TRBD2. Trimming at V came to 2 bases and at J to 3 bases, leaving 4 bases not matched to a gene. CDR1 and CDR2 (germline): SGHAT, FQNNGV. The CDR3 has 16 amino acids. The CDR3 loop reads CASSLLAGGPEETQYF. The CDR3 DNA reads TGTGCCAGCAGCTTACTAGCGGGGGGGCCTGAAGAGACCCAGTACTTC.

There are many counts of this clonotype. V gene TRBV12-3 or TRBV12-4 combines with J gene TRBJ2-2; 7 bases fit TRBD1. Trimming cost V 6 bases and J 8 bases; bases outside gene matches: 6. There are 13 residues in the CDR3. The CDR3 DNA is TGTGCCAGCAGCAACAGGGGAAGGGGGGAGCTGTTTTTT. As protein: CASSNRGRGELFF.

This clonotype has a handful of counts. This chain connects TRBV12-3 or TRBV12-4 to TRBJ1-5; D gene uncertain. V lost 6 bases and J 0 bases, leaving 12 bases between the germline ends. The CDR3 is 15 amino acids. CDR3 DNA sequence: TGTGCCAGCAGCCCCGACGGGGTTAGCAATCAGCCCCAGCATTTT. This translates into CASSPDGVSNQPQHF.

Many counts were recorded for this clonotype. The V call is TRBV4-3, the J call TRBJ2-4; D might be TRBD1 (6 bases). The germline CDR1 and CDR2 sequences are LGHNA and YSLEER. V was trimmed by 4 bases and J by 6 bases, leaving 16 bases between them. The CDR3 is made up of 15 amino acids. Written as DNA, the CDR3 is TGCGCCAGCAGCCCCACAGGGAGTATTAGAAACATTCAGTACTTC. This gives the protein CASSPTGSIRNIQYF.

The V and J genes are TRBV28 and TRBJ2-5; D is perhaps TRBD1 or TRBD2 (5 bases each). The V gene lost 8 bases and the J gene lost 4 bases, with 14 bases spanning the gap. This CDR3 has 13 amino acids. CDR1 MDHEN and CDR2 SYDVKM come from the germline V gene. CDR3 DNA: TGTGCCAGCGAGAGGGGAACGGGAGAGACCCAGTACTTC. Protein product: CASERGTGETQYF.

This clonotype was observed a few times. The J gene is TRBJ2-3, the V gene TRBV15; 16 nucleotides match TRBD2. Trimming at V came to 2 bases and at J to 6 bases, leaving 11 bases not matched to a gene. CDR3 length equals 19 residues. Per the germline V gene, CDR1 is LNHNV and CDR2 is YYDKDF (reference sequence). CDR3 protein: CATSRRLGTSGRATDTQYF. CDR3 DNA sequence: TGTGCCACCAGCAGACGCCTCGGGACTAGCGGGAGGGCAACGGATACGCAGTATTTT.

In its sample, this clonotype was seen a few times. The V and J genes are TRBV7-2 and TRBJ2-2; 7 nucleotides line up with TRBD1. CDR3 size: 14 residues. The junction had 4 bases not matched to a gene; V was cut back by 5 bases and J by 4 bases. In germline, CDR1 is SGHTA, CDR2 FQGNSA. The CDR3 DNA reads TGTGCCAGCAGCATAGGGGGCTTCACCGGGGAGCTGTTTTTT. Translating gives CASSIGGFTGELFF.

The chain couples TRBV10-3 to TRBJ2-3; 8 bases align to TRBD2. This CDR3 region has 17 residues. Germline CDR1 and CDR2: ENHRY and SYGVKD. V trimming: 6 bases; J trimming: 5 bases; junction bases outside the gene matches: 16. The CDR3 is CAIRASSGSGKGDTQYF. CDR3 bases: TGTGCCATCAGGGCTAGCAGCGGGAGTGGTAAGGGAGATACGCAGTATTTT.

The chain combines TRBV12-3 or TRBV12-4 with TRBJ2-7; perhaps TRBD2 as D (6 bases). The CDR3 length is 14 residues. Trimming took off 3 bases at V and 3 bases at J, with 12 bases between the two ends. This chain's CDR3 is CASSFPGSRYEQYF. The CDR3 DNA is TGTGCCAGCAGTTTTCCCGGGAGCCGCTACGAGCAGTACTTC.

This chain links TRBV7-6 with TRBJ2-1; 7 bases line up with TRBD2. Germline-derived CDR1 and CDR2 are SGHVS and FNYEAQ. Trimming at V came to 0 bases and at J to 0 bases, leaving 11 bases not matched to a gene. The CDR3 runs 19 residues. Here the CDR3 DNA reads TGTGCCAGCAGCTTAGCCCCAGCGGGGCCTTCCGTCTCCTACAATGAGCAGTTCTTC. Its protein is CASSLAPAGPSVSYNEQFF.

The chain combines TRBV24-1 with TRBJ2-5; D unclear. This CDR3 region has 13 residues. V was pared by 3 bases and J by 2 bases, with 6 bases between. CDR1 is KGHDR and CDR2 is SFDVKD in the germline V gene. CDR3 in amino acids: CATSDRRQETQYF. The CDR3, as DNA: TGTGCCACCAGTGATCGTCGACAAGAGACCCAGTACTTC.

This clonotype showed up many times. The chain couples TRBV12-3 or TRBV12-4 to TRBJ1-5, with D tentatively TRBD1 (6 bases). This CDR3 comprises 12 residues. V was shortened by 6 bases and J by 5 bases, with 8 bases between the two germline ends. This CDR3 is CASRQGDQPQHF. The CDR3 DNA sequence: TGTGCCAGCAGACAGGGTGATCAGCCCCAGCATTTT.

The CDR3 loop is CASSMESRYNEQFF. The CDR3 nucleotides read TGTGCCAGTAGTATGGAATCCAGGTACAATGAGCAGTTCTTC. This chain links TRBV19 with TRBJ2-1; no clear D gene. Germline CDR1 and CDR2: LNHDA and SQIVND (reference sequence). V lost 3 bases and J 4 bases, leaving 10 bases between the germline ends. This CDR3 region has 14 residues.

This clonotype was seen many times. The rearrangement joins TRBV12-3 or TRBV12-4 to TRBJ2-3; tentative D call: TRBD1 (5 bases). The CDR3 loop spans 15 amino acids. V was clipped by 5 bases and J by 8 bases, with 20 bases between them. The CDR3 sequence: CASSLGRTSMGTQYF. CDR3 coding DNA: TGTGCCAGCAGTCTGGGCCGGACATCGATGGGTACGCAGTATTTT.

The V call is TRBV6-1, the J call TRBJ2-1; D is perhaps TRBD1 or TRBD2 (5 bases each). There are 14 residues in the CDR3. Germline V lookup: CDR1 MNHNS, CDR2 SASEGT. V dropped 6 bases and J dropped 7 bases, with 16 bases sitting between them. The CDR3 sequence is CASSVFPGPNEQFF. In DNA, the CDR3 is TGTGCCAGCAGCGTATTTCCGGGACCGAATGAGCAGTTCTTC.

This clonotype was detected only a few times. The DNA of the CDR3 is TGTGCCATCAGTGACACTAGCGGGAGGGCCTCCGGGGAGCTGTTTTTT. Encoded protein: CAISDTSGRASGELFF. The chain uses TRBV10-3 and TRBJ2-2; TRBD2 aligns across 13 bases. The CDR3 totals 16 residues. Germline loops: CDR1 ENHRY, CDR2 SYGVKD. V lost 3 bases to trimming and J lost 6 bases; unmatched junction nucleotides: 4.

This clonotype was seen more than once but under ten times. The junction differs from germline at one of its ends, possibly a read error. The J gene is TRBJ2-1, the V gene TRBV2, with D unclear. CDR1 SNHLY and CDR2 FYNNEI come from the germline V gene. This CDR3 is built from 12 residues. Written as DNA, the CDR3 is TGTGCCAGCAGTCGGACCTACGATGAGCAGTTCTTC. Translation gives CASSRTYDEQFF.

This clonotype came up a few times. This sequence joins TRBV4-2 and TRBJ2-1; D is unclear. CDR1 LGHNA and CDR2 YNFKEQ come from the germline V gene. The germline V and J ends were trimmed by 6 bases and 5 bases, with 17 bases remaining between them. The CDR3 has 15 amino acids. The chain's CDR3 is CASSAAQKRDNEQFF. Here the CDR3 DNA reads TGTGCCAGCAGTGCAGCCCAGAAACGGGACAATGAGCAGTTCTTC.

The CDR3 coding sequence is TGTGCCAGCAGCTTAGCGCCCGGGAGGAGCTCCTACGAGCAGTACTTC. The encoded protein is CASSLAPGRSSYEQYF. V usage is TRBV7-2 and J usage is TRBJ2-7, with 7 bases identical to TRBD2. CDR1 and CDR2 (germline): SGHTA, FQGNSA. The CDR3 covers 16 residues. Trimming took 0 bases from V and 0 from J; bases not matched to a gene: 5.

This clonotype was seen a single time. The gene calls are TRBV5-1 and TRBJ2-5; tentative D call: TRBD2 (5 bases). The CDR3 sequence is 13 residues long. Germline V gene lookup returns CDR1 SGHRS and CDR2 YFSETQ. Trimming removed 3 bases from V and 9 bases from J, with 15 bases in between. The DNA for the CDR3 is TGCGCCAGCAGCTCCGGCGAGAGGACTTCCCAGTACTTC. Amino acid sequence: CASSSGERTSQYF.

This clonotype was seen a handful of times. The chain couples TRBV7-2 to TRBJ1-1; D is unresolved. The CDR3 is 15 residues long. Germline V CDR1 and CDR2: SGHTA, FQGNSA. V was shortened by 3 bases and J by 2 bases, with 13 bases between the two germline ends. CDR3 DNA sequence: TGTGCCAGCAGCTTTTGGGCCAGCCAAAACACTGAAGCTTTCTTT. This codes for CASSFWASQNTEAFF.

The chain has TRBV4-2 and TRBJ2-7; a possible D gene is TRBD2 (6 bases). The germline V gene encodes CDR1 LGHNA and CDR2 YNFKEQ. The CDR3 runs to 16 residues. Trimming stripped 0 bases from V and 4 bases from J, with 16 bases between. This CDR3 is CASSQEAGIFGYEQYF. The DNA for the CDR3 is TGTGCCAGCAGCCAAGAGGCGGGGATTTTCGGGTACGAGCAGTACTTC.